The 10 T cell receptor beta chains below come from one sample, sequenced in a study of cytomegalovirus exposure and HLA in healthy donors. The study ran its PCR with 60 Vbeta and 13 Jbeta primers. This table comes from immunoSEQ multiplex PCR, and its TCRdb copy is limited to in-frame clones, with some not included. The sample holds about 170,000 clones, roughly 85% seen once. The sample consisted of PBMCs. These receptor sequences come from a man between 35 and 55 years old in good health and CMV-seropositive.

Details on this clone: The junction departs from the called germline gene at one end, perhaps through a read error. The V gene is TRBV7-3, the J gene TRBJ2-3; D gene ambiguous. This CDR3 comprises 13 residues. The V gene's germline CDR1 is SGHTA and CDR2 FQGTGA. CDR3 nucleotide sequence: TGTGCCAGCAGCTTAACTAGCAAAGATACGCAGTATTTT. Translated: CASSLTSKDTQYF.

This clone was detected only a few times. V is TRBV10-3 and J is TRBJ2-5; D is possibly TRBD2 (6 bases). The J call may be incorrect, as the DNA end agrees better with TRBJ2-7. CDR1 ENHRY and CDR2 SYGVKD come from the germline V gene. The CDR3 runs to 15 residues. The CDR3 bases are TGTGCCATCAGTGTTGGGGGAGGCCAAGCCTACGAGCAGTACTTC. It yields the protein CAISVGGGQAYEQYF.

This clone was picked up a small number of times. The chain uses TRBV9 and TRBJ2-3; 7 bases map to TRBD2. V lost 3 bases, J lost 5 bases, and 9 bases stayed unmatched. The CDR3 has 15 amino acids. Germline assignment: CDR1 SGDLS and CDR2 YYNGEE. The CDR3 region is CASSASRGGRDTQYF. The CDR3 DNA reads as TGTGCCAGCAGCGCCTCTCGGGGAGGGAGAGATACGCAGTATTTT.

There are a few counts of this clone. CDR3 protein: CASSLSQGVRGYTF. CDR3 bases: TGTGCCAGCAGCCTCTCACAGGGGGTTCGGGGCTACACCTTC. The rearrangement uses TRBV7-2 and TRBJ1-2; 8 bases align to TRBD1. The CDR3 contains 14 residues. The germline V gene has CDR1 SGHTA and CDR2 FQGNSA. Unmatched junction bases numbered 10, after V lost 5 bases and J lost 8 bases. The full variable domain, in which reference TRBV7-2 and TRBJ1-2 provide the parts outside the CDR3, is GAGVSQSPSNKVTEKGKDVELRCDPISGHTALYWYRQSLGQGLEFLIYFQGNSAPDKSGLPSDRFSAERTGGSVSTLTIQRTQQEDSAVYLCASSLSQGVRGYTFGSGTRLTVV.

This chain links TRBV11-3 with TRBJ2-3, with TRBD2 as a possible D gene (6 bases). V shed 2 bases and J shed 2 bases, with 11 bases lying between them. The CDR3 has 15 residues. The germline V gene encodes CDR1 SGHNT and CDR2 YENEEA. CDR3 protein: CASSLPGLITDTQYF. The CDR3, as DNA: TGTGCCAGCAGCTTACCGGGACTGATCACAGATACGCAGTATTTT. The full variable domain, rest sourced from reference TRBV11-3 and TRBJ2-3, is EAGVVQSPRYKIIEKKQPVAFWCNPISGHNTLYWYLQNLGQGPELLIRYENEEAVDDSQLPKDRFSAERLKGVDSTLKIQPAELGDSAVYLCASSLPGLITDTQYFGPGTRLTVL.

The chain joins TRBV11-3 to TRBJ1-2; maybe TRBD1 (5 bases). The CDR3 loop spans 16 amino acids. In germline, CDR1 is SGHNT, CDR2 YENEEA. The ends were cut back, 0 bases at V and 6 bases at J, with 17 bases in the middle. The CDR3 is CASSLEVPGPQDGYTF. In DNA form, the CDR3 reads TGTGCCAGCAGCTTAGAAGTTCCGGGCCCACAGGATGGCTACACCTTC.

The genes are TRBV28 and TRBJ1-4, with TRBD1 matching 11 bases. The CDR3 sequence is 17 residues long. Germline CDR1 MDHEN, CDR2 SYDVKM. Trimming cost V 1 base and J 5 bases; bases outside gene matches: 6. CDR3 sequence (DNA): TGTGCCAGCAGTTTATTCTCCGGGACAGGGGGAAATGAAAAACTGTTTTTT. This translates into CASSLFSGTGGNEKLFF.

The rearrangement links TRBV27 to TRBJ2-7; 13 bases match TRBD2. The germline V gene encodes CDR1 MNHEY and CDR2 SMNVEV (reference sequence). Trimming cost V 5 bases and J 4 bases; bases outside gene matches: 8. This CDR3 contains 16 residues. The CDR3 reads CASSNTRTSGSYEQYF. The CDR3 DNA sequence: TGTGCCAGCAGTAATACACGGACTAGCGGGAGTTACGAGCAGTACTTC.

The rearrangement joins TRBV7-8 to TRBJ2-5, with D unclear. The V end lost 5 bases, the J end lost 2 bases, and 24 bases lay between the germline ends. The CDR3 has 18 residues. Germline values: CDR1 SGHVS, CDR2 FQNEAQ. The CDR3 spells CASSPNLQYAARQETQYF. The CDR3 nucleotides read TGTGCCAGCAGCCCGAACCTTCAATATGCGGCGAGGCAAGAGACCCAGTACTTC.

Only a few counts were recorded for this clone. This chain joins TRBV2 and TRBJ2-7; 8 bases map to TRBD1. The junction had 11 bases not matched to a gene; V was cut back by 10 bases and J by 3 bases. Germline loops: CDR1 SNHLY, CDR2 FYNNEI. CDR3 size: 14 residues. The CDR3 reads CATIERTGLYEQYF. CDR3 in DNA: TGTGCCACCATCGAACGGACAGGGCTCTACGAGCAGTACTTC.